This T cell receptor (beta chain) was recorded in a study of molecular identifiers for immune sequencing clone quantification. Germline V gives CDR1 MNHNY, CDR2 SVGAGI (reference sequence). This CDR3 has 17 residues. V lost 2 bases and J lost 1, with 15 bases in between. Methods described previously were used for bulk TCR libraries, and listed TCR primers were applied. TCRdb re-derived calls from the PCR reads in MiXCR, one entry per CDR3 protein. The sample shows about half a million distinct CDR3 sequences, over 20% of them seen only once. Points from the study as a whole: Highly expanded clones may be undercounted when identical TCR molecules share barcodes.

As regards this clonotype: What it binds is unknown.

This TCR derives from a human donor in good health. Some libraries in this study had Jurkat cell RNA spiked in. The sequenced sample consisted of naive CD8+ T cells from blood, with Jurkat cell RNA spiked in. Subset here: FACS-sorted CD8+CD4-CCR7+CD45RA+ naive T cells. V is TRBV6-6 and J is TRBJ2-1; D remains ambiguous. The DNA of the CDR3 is TGTGCCAGCAGTTACGATGTCTGGGAATCGTCCTACAATGAGCAGTTCTTC. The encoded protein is CASSYDVWESSYNEQFF.